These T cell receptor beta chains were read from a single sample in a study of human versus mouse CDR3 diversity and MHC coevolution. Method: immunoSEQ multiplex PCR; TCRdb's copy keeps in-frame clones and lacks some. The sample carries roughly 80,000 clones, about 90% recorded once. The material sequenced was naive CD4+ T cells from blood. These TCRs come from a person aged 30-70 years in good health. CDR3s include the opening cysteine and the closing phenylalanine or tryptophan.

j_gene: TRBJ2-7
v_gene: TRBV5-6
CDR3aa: CASSRRVVNEQYF

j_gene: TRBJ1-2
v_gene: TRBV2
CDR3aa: CASSKPQGSGYGYTF

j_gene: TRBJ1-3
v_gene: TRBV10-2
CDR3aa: CASSTGVEYPPGNTIYF

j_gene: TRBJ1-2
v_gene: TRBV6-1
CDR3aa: CASRRTDYYGYTF

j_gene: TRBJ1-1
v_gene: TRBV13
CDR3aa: CASSPRRVYTEAFF

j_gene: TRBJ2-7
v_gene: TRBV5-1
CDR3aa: CASSLVVAGGEQYF

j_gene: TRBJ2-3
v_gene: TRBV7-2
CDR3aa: CASSYTSTDTQYF

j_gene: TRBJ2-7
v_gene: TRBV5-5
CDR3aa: CASTSGLSSYEQYF

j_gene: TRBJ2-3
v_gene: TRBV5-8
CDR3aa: CASSFRQGASTDTQYF

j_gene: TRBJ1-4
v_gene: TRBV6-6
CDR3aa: CASSYSFSSEKLFF

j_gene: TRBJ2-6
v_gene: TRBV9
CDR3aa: CASSGRTGANVLTF

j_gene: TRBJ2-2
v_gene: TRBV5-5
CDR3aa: CASRPAGGVTGELFF

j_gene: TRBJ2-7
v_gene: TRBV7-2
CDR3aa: CASSLPRGGSYEQYF

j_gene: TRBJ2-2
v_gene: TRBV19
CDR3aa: CASSGQGAQNGELFF

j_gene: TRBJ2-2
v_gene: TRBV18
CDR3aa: CASSPGATNTGELFF

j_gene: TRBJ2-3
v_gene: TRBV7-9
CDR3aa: CASSVGLAGVDTQYF

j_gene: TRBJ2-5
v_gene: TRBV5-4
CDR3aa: CASSLLPGVQETQYF

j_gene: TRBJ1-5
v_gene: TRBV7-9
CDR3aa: CASSLGGGSNQPQHF

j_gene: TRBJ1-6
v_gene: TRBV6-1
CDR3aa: CASSAVTGGAGSPLHF

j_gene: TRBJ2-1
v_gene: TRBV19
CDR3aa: CASSTIPGLVYNEQFF

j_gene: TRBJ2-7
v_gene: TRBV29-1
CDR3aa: CSASRPGQGDEQYF

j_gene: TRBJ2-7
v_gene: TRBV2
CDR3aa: CASSEDRRTEQYF

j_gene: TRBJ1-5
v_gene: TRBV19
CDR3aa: CASSMGQGKIFQPQHF

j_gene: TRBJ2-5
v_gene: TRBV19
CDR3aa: CASSGSWTAETQYF

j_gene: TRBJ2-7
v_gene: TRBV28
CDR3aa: CASSRQGMDYEQYF

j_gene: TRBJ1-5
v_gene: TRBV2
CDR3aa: CASSEGTGLSSNQPQHF

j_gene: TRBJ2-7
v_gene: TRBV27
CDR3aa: CASSPLNRGPVEQYF

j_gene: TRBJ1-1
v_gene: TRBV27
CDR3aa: CASSAPRAGSGVTEAFF

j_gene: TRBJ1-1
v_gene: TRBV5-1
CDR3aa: CASSLTGKGDTEAFF

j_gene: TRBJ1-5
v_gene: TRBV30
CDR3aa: CAWSGFGQPQHF

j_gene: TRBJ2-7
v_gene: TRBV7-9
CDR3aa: CASSQFLAGVPHEQYF

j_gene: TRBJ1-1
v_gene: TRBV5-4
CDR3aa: CASSGAVGANTEAFF

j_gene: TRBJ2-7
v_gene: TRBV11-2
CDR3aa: CASSLGEVAGGQYF

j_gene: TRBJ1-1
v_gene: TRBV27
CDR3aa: CASSLGTGGGYTEAFF

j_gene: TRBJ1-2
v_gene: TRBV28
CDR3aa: CASSRTGRSGYTF

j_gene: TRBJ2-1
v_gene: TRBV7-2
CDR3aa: CASRYGRGTVYNEQFF

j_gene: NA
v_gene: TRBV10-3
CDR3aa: CAIKSGTGSYEQYF

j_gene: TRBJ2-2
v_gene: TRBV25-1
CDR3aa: CASSKGADFTGELFF

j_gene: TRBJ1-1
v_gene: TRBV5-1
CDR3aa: CASSLMTGGINTEAFF

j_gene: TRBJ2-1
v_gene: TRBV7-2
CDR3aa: CASSFYAGASYNEQFF

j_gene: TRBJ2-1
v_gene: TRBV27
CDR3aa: CASSLYGGGQRNEQFF

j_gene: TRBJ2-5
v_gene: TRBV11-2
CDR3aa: CASSLGSGGPQETQYF

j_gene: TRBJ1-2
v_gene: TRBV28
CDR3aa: CASSPPVSNYGYTF

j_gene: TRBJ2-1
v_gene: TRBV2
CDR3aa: CASRAGTSGTNEQFF

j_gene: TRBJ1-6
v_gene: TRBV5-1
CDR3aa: CASSLGARVGDNSPLHF

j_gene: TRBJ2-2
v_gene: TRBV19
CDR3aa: CASRPGNTGELFF

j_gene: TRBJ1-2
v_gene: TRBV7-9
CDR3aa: CASSRERTVAYGYTF

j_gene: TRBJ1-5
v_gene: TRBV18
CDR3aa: CASSPGGNQPQHF

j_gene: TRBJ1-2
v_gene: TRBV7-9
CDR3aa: CASSLTRSLNYGYTF

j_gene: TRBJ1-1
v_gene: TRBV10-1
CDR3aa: CASSESIAPGNTEAFF

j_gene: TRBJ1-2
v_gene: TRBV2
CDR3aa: CASSEWLTGNGYTF

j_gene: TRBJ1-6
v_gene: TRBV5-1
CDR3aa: CASSLDRGYNSPLHF

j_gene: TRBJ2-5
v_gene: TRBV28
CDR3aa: CASSPPGSGSAKQYF

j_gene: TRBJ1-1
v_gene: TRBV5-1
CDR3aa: CASAGTANTEAFF

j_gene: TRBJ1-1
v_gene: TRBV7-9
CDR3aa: CASSSALNTEAFF